This note documents a single T cell receptor beta chain sequence. Antigen unknown. Profiled with immunoSEQ multiplex PCR; TCRdb holds only in-frame clones, not every one. This sample has tens of thousands of clones, with roughly 80% found just once. The data originate from a study of PD-L1 blockade in urothelial cancer. Overall study: Prior chemotherapy ranged from 0 to 3 regimens per patient.

Locally advanced or metastatic urothelial carcinoma affected the patients. Broader study findings: Enhanced expansion of tumor-associated blood clones at 3 weeks characterized durable-benefit patients.

Germline V lookup: CDR1 SGHAT, CDR2 FQNNGV. The V gene end was trimmed by 1 base and the J gene end by 8 bases; junction bases not matched to a gene: 5. The CDR3 spans 15 residues. The material sequenced was PBMCs, taken around atezolizumab (anti-PD-L1) treatment. This chain connects TRBV11-2 to TRBJ2-3, with 11 positions matching TRBD2. The clonotype originates from an older man with urothelial cancer. In DNA form, the CDR3 reads TGTGCCAGCAGCTTAGTAGCGGGGGGGATCGGTACGCAGTATTTT. This sequence encodes CASSLVAGGIGTQYF. The variable domain in full, with the rest retrieved from reference TRBV11-2 and TRBJ2-3, is EAGVAQSPRYKIIEKRQSVAFWCNPISGHATLYWYQQILGQGPKLLIQFQNNGVVDDSQLPKDRFSAERLKGVDSTLKIQPAKLEDSAVYLCASSLVAGGIGTQYFGPGTRLTVL.